This T cell receptor (beta chain) was retrieved from a study of control samples from healthy donors and cancer patients. Clones were sequenced by immunoSEQ multiplex PCR, and TCRdb holds only the in-frame ones, with some missing. Counted here are about 170,000 clones, 80% to 95% occurring once; the ten biggest clones make up about 4%. CDR1 MNHEY and CDR2 SVGAGI come from the germline V gene. The length of the CDR3 is 14 residues. V lost 7 bases to trimming and J lost 5 bases, with 15 bases between them. This chain links TRBV6-5 with TRBJ1-3, with D unresolved. This clonotype was sampled from a woman between 55 and 75 years old in good health. Sequencing was carried out using blood. As DNA, the CDR3 is TGTGCCAGCATAATCGAACAGACTAGAAACACCATATATTTT. It encodes CASIIEQTRNTIYF.